This TCR beta chain was identified in a study of vaccination effects on CD4 cells after COVID-19. The assay was immunoSEQ multiplex PCR, and TCRdb's table has in-frame clones only and misses some. The sample records roughly 24,000 clones, almost 80% being singletons. The CDR3 covers 16 residues. CDR1 MNHEY and CDR2 SVGAGI come from the germline V gene. Germline trimming cut 0 bases from V and 7 bases from J; bases unmatched to any gene: 5. Pools of viral peptides were used by the ViraFEST assay to expand antigen-specific CD4+ T cells ahead of sequencing. Isolation of CD4+ T cells took place after approximately 10 days of culture. The vaccine given was either BNT162b2 or mRNA-1273, in two doses. Comment on this clone: No antigen is known for it.

The sequencing used CD4+ T cells from PBMCs cultured with SARS-CoV-2 spike peptides, collected after COVID-19 vaccination. This chain connects TRBV6-5 to TRBJ2-1; TRBD2 aligns across 11 bases. The sequence was collected from a human donor who received a COVID-19 vaccine. Some clones in this sample may be carry-over from other donors' samples. CDR3 DNA sequence: TGTGCCAGCAGTTACTCGAATAGCGGGGGGGCAAATGAGCAGTTCTTC. This sequence encodes CASSYSNSGGANEQFF.